This TCR beta chain was observed in a study of metastatic and nonmetastatic thyroid tumors. Whole-study context: Across peripheral blood and tumor or nodule tissue samples taken from malignant and benign thyroid patients, the repertoires were compared with one another.

Thyroid surgery had not been preceded by any treatment in any patient. The ends were cut back, 6 bases at V and 7 bases at J, with 18 bases in the middle. CDR1 and CDR2 from the germline V gene are MNHNS and SASEGT. The CDR3 contains 14 residues. Via MiXCR, TCRdb re-called the PCR reads. In the table there are 4,000 to 5,000 clones, around 28% of which are singletons. Specimen: adjacent normal tissue. The chain employs TRBV6-1 and TRBJ1-2; D is possibly TRBD1 (5 bases). This TCR came from a female donor with papillary thyroid cancer or a benign thyroid nodule (not recorded which). Some clones in this sample may be carry-over from other donors' samples. The CDR3 DNA follows: TGTGCCAGCAGCCGAGGATCAGGGTCCGGTGGCTACACCTTC. Translating gives CASSRGSGSGGYTF.